The present T cell receptor (beta chain) was sequenced within a study of response to subunit inactivated influenza vaccine. Study-wide results and caveats: There was a suggestion from the authors that each seasonal influenza vaccination recruits few new T cells.

From the RT-PCR reads, TCRdb called clonotypes with MiXCR, one entry per CDR3 protein. Here the sample spans around 580,000 distinct CDR3 sequences, around 13% being singletons. This clonotype appeared many times. Its cognate antigen is unknown. CDR1 LNHNV and CDR2 YYDKDF come from the germline V gene (reference sequence). CDR3 size: 14 residues. V shed 1 base and J shed 1 base, with 8 bases lying between them. This chain links TRBV15 with TRBJ2-7; TRBD1 or TRBD2 may be the D gene (5 bases each). The source is a man aged 50 or older who received an inactivated influenza vaccine. This sample comprised PBMCs from blood, obtained roughly 12 days after vaccination. This chain's CDR3 is CATSRVGTSYEQYF. CDR3 DNA: TGTGCCACCAGCAGAGTGGGGACGTCCTACGAGCAGTACTTC.